Following are 14 T cell receptor beta chains from one sample sequenced in a study of cytomegalovirus exposure and HLA in healthy donors. The PCR ran on 60 Vbeta and 13 Jbeta primers. TCRdb keeps only in-frame clones here, not all; method: immunoSEQ multiplex PCR. Seen here are some 100,000 clones, 75% to 85% observed once, and the top ten hold approximately 3.3%. Specimen: PBMCs. The receptor set was obtained from a male donor in good health and CMV-seropositive.

The V call is TRBV30, the J call TRBJ2-5; 8 nucleotides line up with TRBD2. Per the germline V gene, CDR1 is GTSNPN and CDR2 is SVGIG (reference sequence). J was trimmed by 2 bases and V by 5 bases; bases with no gene match: 1. The CDR3 runs to 12 residues. For the CDR3, the DNA is TGTGCCTGGGGGACTAGTCAAGAGACCCAGTACTTC. This gives the protein CAWGTSQETQYF.

The genes are TRBV27 and TRBJ1-4; 7 bases match TRBD1. Germline values: CDR1 MNHEY, CDR2 SMNVEV (reference sequence). CDR3 length: 14 residues. Trimming took 3 bases from V and 12 from J; bases not matched to a gene: 10. The CDR3 reads CASSFSATGEELFF. As DNA, the CDR3 is TGTGCCAGCAGTTTTTCGGCTACAGGGGAGGAACTGTTTTTT.

The count of this clone is one. The V call is TRBV4-1, the J call TRBJ2-1, with 8 bases that match TRBD1. The junction had 7 bases not matched to a gene; V was cut back by 6 bases and J by 6 bases. The CDR3 spans 14 residues. Germline V lookup: CDR1 MGHRA, CDR2 YSYEKL. CDR3 region: CASRDRGGLNEQFF. CDR3 nucleotide sequence: TGCGCCAGCAGAGACAGGGGAGGTCTCAATGAGCAGTTCTTC.

This chain links TRBV7-9 with TRBJ2-2; TRBD2 matches at 13 bases. Germline values: CDR1 SEHNR, CDR2 FQNEAQ (reference sequence). V gave up 2 bases and J gave up 6 bases; unmatched junction bases: 3. CDR3 size: 16 residues. The CDR3 loop reads CASSLPGLAGSGELFF. In DNA, the CDR3 is TGTGCCAGCAGCTTACCGGGACTAGCGGGGTCCGGGGAGCTGTTTTTT.

This clone is termed medium-sized. This sequence joins TRBV5-5 and TRBJ2-7, with 7 bases aligning to TRBD1. The CDR3 loop spans 14 amino acids. Germline V gives CDR1 SGHKS, CDR2 YYEKEE (reference sequence). Trimming removed 0 bases from V and 7 bases from J; junction bases left unmatched: 7. CDR3 sequence: CASSLDRGYGEQYF. The CDR3 DNA sequence: TGTGCCAGCAGCTTGGACAGGGGTTATGGAGAGCAGTACTTC.

The chain recombines TRBV18 with TRBJ2-1; D not resolved. CDR3 length: 13 amino acids. V lost 0 bases and J lost 5, with 5 bases in between. Germline loops: CDR1 KGHSH, CDR2 LQKENI. In DNA form, the CDR3 reads TGTGCCAGCTCACCACCAGGAGACAATGAGCAGTTCTTC. Residues: CASSPPGDNEQFF. Together with reference TRBV18 and TRBJ2-1, the CDR3 gives the full variable domain: NAGVMQNPRHLVRRRGQEARLRCSPMKGHSHVYWYRQLPEEGLKFMVYLQKENIIDESGMPKERFSAEFPKEGPSILRIQQVVRGDSAAYFCASSPPGDNEQFFGPGTRLTVL.

The J gene is TRBJ1-2, the V gene TRBV5-6, with 11 bases matching TRBD1. The V segment lost 4 bases and the J segment 7 bases; nucleotides outside the gene matches: 3. Germline lookup yields CDR1 SGHDT and CDR2 YYEEEE. The CDR3 extends over 13 amino acids. The CDR3 here is CASSTGTGGGYTF. DNA for the CDR3: TGTGCCAGCAGCACCGGGACAGGGGGTGGCTACACCTTC. Full variable domain (remainder filled in from reference TRBV5-6 and TRBJ1-2): DAGVTQSPTHLIKTRGQQVTLRCSPKSGHDTVSWYQQALGQGPQFIFQYYEEEERQRGNFPDRFSGHQFPNYSSELNVNALLLGDSALYLCASSTGTGGGYTFGSGTRLTVV.

The rearrangement links TRBV7-9 to TRBJ1-1, with no clear D. Trimming shortened V by 7 bases and J by 9 bases, and 18 bases separated the two germline ends. The germline CDR1 and CDR2 sequences are SEHNR and FQNEAQ (reference sequence). The CDR3 sequence is 13 residues long. The CDR3 DNA reads TGTGCCAGCACACCGCGGGTGGTCGGTCAAGCTTTCTTT. Encoded protein: CASTPRVVGQAFF.

The V and J genes are TRBV19 and TRBJ1-2; possibly TRBD1 for D (5 bases). V lost 5 bases and J 2 bases, leaving 15 bases between the germline ends. CDR3 length: 15 residues. Germline-derived CDR1 and CDR2 are LNHDA and SQIVND (reference sequence). CDR3 protein: CASSVNRLPNYGYTF. The DNA for the CDR3 is TGTGCCAGTAGTGTAAACAGGTTGCCGAACTATGGCTACACCTTC.

The V and J genes are TRBV19 and TRBJ1-5; D remains unclear. Per the germline V gene, CDR1 is LNHDA and CDR2 is SQIVND (reference sequence). The ends were cut back, 6 bases at V and 0 bases at J, with 12 bases in the middle. The CDR3 has 15 amino acids. For the CDR3, the DNA is TGTGCCAGTAGCCCATATCGGGTTAGCAATCAGCCCCAGCATTTT. It translates to CASSPYRVSNQPQHF.

The rearrangement links TRBV7-8 to TRBJ2-5, with 7 bases lining up with TRBD1. CDR1 and CDR2 from the germline V gene are SGHVS and FQNEAQ. The ends lost 4 bases at V and 2 bases at J; junction bases unmatched: 1. There are 13 residues in the CDR3. The CDR3 loop reads CASSWGQQETQYF. CDR3 DNA: TGTGCCAGCAGCTGGGGACAGCAAGAGACCCAGTACTTC.

The V and J genes are TRBV5-1 and TRBJ2-7; 8 bases map to TRBD1. The CDR3 contains 13 residues. Germline trimming cut 7 bases from V and 6 bases from J; bases unmatched to any gene: 9. Germline values: CDR1 SGHRS, CDR2 YFSETQ. The CDR3 here is CASGPRQGSEQYF. For the CDR3, the DNA is TGCGCCAGCGGCCCGAGACAGGGGAGCGAGCAGTACTTC.

The rearrangement joins TRBV2 to TRBJ2-5; D is ambiguous. Germline V CDR1 and CDR2: SNHLY, FYNNEI. This CDR3 contains 16 residues. Deletions cut 7 bases from V and 0 bases from J, with 18 bases between. Here the CDR3 reads CASTLAVTQNQETQYF. As DNA, the CDR3 is TGTGCCAGCACTCTCGCCGTGACACAAAACCAAGAGACCCAGTACTTC. Combining the CDR3 with reference TRBV2 and TRBJ2-5 gives the whole variable domain EPEVTQTPSHQVTQMGQEVILRCVPISNHLYFYWYRQILGQKVEFLVSFYNNEISEKSEIFDDQFSVERPDGSNFTLKIRSTKLEDSAMYFCASTLAVTQNQETQYFGPGTRLLVL.

The gene calls are TRBV10-1 and TRBJ1-1, with D uncertain. The CDR3 loop spans 13 amino acids. V dropped 4 bases and J dropped 0 bases, with 6 bases sitting between them. CDR1 and CDR2 (germline): WNHNN, SYGVQD (reference sequence). The CDR3 sequence: CASSVQLNTEAFF. The CDR3 nucleotides are TGCGCCAGCAGTGTCCAATTGAACACTGAAGCTTTCTTT.